A selection of T cell receptor beta chains follows, all from one sample in a study of blood T cell repertoires in COVID-19. TCRdb's table, derived via immunoSEQ multiplex PCR, lists solely in-frame clones and lacks some. The sample consists of about 230,000 clones, 65% to 90% of them appearing once. The sample was peripheral blood. The origin of the receptors is a woman aged 45-65 years with acute or convalescent COVID-19. The CDR3 runs from the conserved cysteine through the conserved F or W. The D gene is left open where the match is weak. A row's size may be missing; if present it is once, few, many or a size class.

J gene,CDR3 length,V gene,D gene,clone size,CDR3 DNA,CDR3 protein
TRBJ1-2,12,TRBV6-1,TRBD1,once,TGTGCCAGCAGTGAGGACAGGGTCGGCTACACCTTC,CASSEDRVGYTF
TRBJ1-1,14,TRBV28,-,-,TGTGCCAGCAACTTACCAGGCCCCAACACTGAAGCTTTCTTT,CASNLPGPNTEAFF
TRBJ2-1,15,TRBV5-1,TRBD2,-,TGCGCCAGCAGCCTCGGGACTAGCGGGTACAATGAGCAGTTCTTC,CASSLGTSGYNEQFF
TRBJ2-1,17,TRBV28,TRBD1,few,TGTGCCAGCAACCTCCCGCTGACAGGGATTAACTATAATGAGCAGTTCTTC,CASNLPLTGINYNEQFF
TRBJ2-7,14,TRBV28,-,-,TGTGCCAGCAGGCAACCTACAGGACCCTACGAGCAGTACTTC,CASRQPTGPYEQYF
TRBJ1-2,15,TRBV6-5,-,-,TGTGCCAGCAGGTCCGTCGGTGTTTCATTATATGGCTACACCTTC,CASRSVGVSLYGYTF
TRBJ2-7,14,TRBV18,-,few,TGTGCCAGCTCGAATACGGGAAAACTGACCGAGCAGTACTTC,CASSNTGKLTEQYF
TRBJ2-3,15,TRBV27,TRBD1,few,TGTGCCAGCAGTCGGGACAGGGGAGGGTCAGATACGCAGTATTTT,CASSRDRGGSDTQYF
TRBJ2-2,16,TRBV11-2,TRBD1,-,TGTGCCAGCAGCTTAGTCGGGACAGCTCGGACCGGGGAGCTGTTTTTT,CASSLVGTARTGELFF
TRBJ2-1,17,TRBV4-2,TRBD2,-,TGTGCCAGCAGCCAAGATCGGGCTAGCGGGAGTTCCTATGAGCAGTTCTTC,CASSQDRASGSSYEQFF
TRBJ1-3,15,TRBV28,-,few,TGTGCCAGCAGCACCGACAGGTATGGTGGAAACACCATATATTTT,CASSTDRYGGNTIYF
TRBJ2-7,12,TRBV28,-,-,TGTGCCAGCTCCAGGGGCACCTACGAGCAGTACTTC,CASSRGTYEQYF
TRBJ2-1,16,TRBV4-2,-,-,TGTGCCAGCAGCCAAGATTATTCGAGCTCCTACAATGAGCAGTTCTTC,CASSQDYSSSYNEQFF
TRBJ1-6,13,TRBV30,-,-,TGTGCCTGGAGGACCAGGGAAAATTCACCCCTCCACTTT,CAWRTRENSPLHF
TRBJ2-3,16,TRBV9,-,-,TGTGCCAGCAGCCCCCGGGGACTCGCTAGCACAGATACGCAGTATTTT,CASSPRGLASTDTQYF
TRBJ1-1,15,TRBV19,-,-,TGTGCCAGTAGTAACCCGCGCAAAGAGGGCCCTGAAGCTTTCTTT,CASSNPRKEGPEAFF
TRBJ1-2,15,TRBV28,-,-,TGTGCCAGCAGTGCAAAGGGGCATACTAACTATGGCTACACCTTC,CASSAKGHTNYGYTF
TRBJ2-1,17,TRBV19,-,-,TGTGCCAGTAGTATAGAAGGAGGACTCGGGGTTAGGAATGAGCAGTTCTTC,CASSIEGGLGVRNEQFF
TRBJ2-1,19,TRBV13,TRBD2,-,TGTGCCAGCAGCTTAGCCGGACTAGCGGGGGTGAGCTCCTACAATGAGCAGTTCTTC,CASSLAGLAGVSSYNEQFF
TRBJ2-7,15,TRBV3-1/TRBV3-2,-,-,TGTGCCAGCAGCCAAGGGTGGGGGCATGGCTTGGAGCAGTACTTC,CASSQGWGHGLEQYF
TRBJ2-7,14,TRBV4-1,TRBD1,-,TGCGCCAGCAGCCAAAGACAGGGGAGGTACGAGCAGTACTTC,CASSQRQGRYEQYF
TRBJ2-2,16,TRBV5-1,TRBD1,-,TGCGCCAGCAGCTTGGGGGACAGTCCGTTTACCGGGGAGCTGTTTTTT,CASSLGDSPFTGELFF
TRBJ2-1,13,TRBV15,-,-,TGTGCCACCAGCAGAAGGACTCTCAATGAGCAGTTCTTC,CATSRRTLNEQFF
TRBJ1-4,13,TRBV4-2,-,-,TGTGCCAGCAGCCCAACAGCGGGTGAAAAACTGTTTTTT,CASSPTAGEKLFF